One sample yielded the 10 T cell receptor beta chains listed below, sequenced in a study of blood T cell repertoires in COVID-19. The table came from immunoSEQ multiplex PCR; TCRdb's copy has only in-frame clones and leaves some out. The sample holds approximately 290,000 clones, just under 90% seen once. Sequenced input: peripheral blood. Receptors originate from a woman aged 25 to 39 with COVID-19, enrolled during active disease.

The J gene is TRBJ2-7, the V gene TRBV23-1; D might be TRBD1 (5 bases). TRBV23-1 is reported as an ORF; its role is uncertain. There are 12 residues in the CDR3. The germline V and J ends were trimmed by 2 bases and 7 bases, with 9 bases remaining between them. The CDR3 region is CASSQGSGEQYF. The CDR3 DNA follows: TGCGCCAGCAGTCAAGGATCAGGGGAGCAGTACTTC.

This clone showed up just a few times. The chain recombines TRBV6-1 with TRBJ2-1; 7 nucleotides line up with TRBD2. J gave up 7 bases and V 0 bases, and 15 bases lay outside the gene matches. CDR1 is MNHNS, CDR2 SASEGT, per germline. This CDR3 is 18 amino acids long. The CDR3 spells CASSEAGGAFRRGNEQFF. The CDR3 nucleotides are TGTGCCAGCAGTGAAGCGGGCGGCGCGTTCCGGCGGGGGAATGAGCAGTTCTTC.

The rearrangement uses TRBV5-6 and TRBJ1-2; D gene ambiguous. The CDR3 extends over 12 amino acids. Trimming removed 1 base from V and 5 bases from J, with 6 bases in between. CDR1 and CDR2 (germline): SGHDT, YYEEEE. CDR3 amino acids: CASSLRSYGYTF. CDR3 nucleotide sequence: TGTGCCAGCAGCTTGCGGAGTTATGGCTACACCTTC.

The V call is TRBV5-1, the J call TRBJ2-5; tentative D call: TRBD2 (7 bases). V lost 6 bases, J lost 6 bases, and 24 bases lay in between. The CDR3 covers 16 residues. Germline V gene data show CDR1 as SGHRS and CDR2 as YFSETQ. CDR3 sequence reads: CASTNPLRGGGKTQYF. The CDR3 DNA sequence: TGCGCCAGCACCAACCCCCTTAGGGGGGGCGGGAAGACCCAGTACTTC.

The chain is built from TRBV6-6 and TRBJ2-7; TRBD1 aligns across 9 bases. Germline CDR1 reads MNHNY; CDR2 reads SVGAGI (reference sequence). The CDR3 is 13 residues long. With V trimmed by 8 bases and J by 7 bases, 9 bases remained unmatched. Here the CDR3 reads CASGDRVAREQYF. The CDR3 DNA is TGTGCCAGCGGGGACAGGGTAGCTAGGGAGCAGTACTTC.

CDR3: CASSDSFSRGLTEAFF. The CDR3, as DNA: TGTGCCAGCAGTGACTCTTTTAGCAGGGGGCTTACTGAAGCTTTCTTT. This rearrangement joins TRBV6-4 to TRBJ1-1; 8 bases align to TRBD1. With V trimmed by 0 bases and J by 5 bases, 8 bases remained unmatched. The CDR3 is made up of 16 amino acids. From germline, CDR1 is MRHNA and CDR2 SNTAGT.

The rearrangement links TRBV5-1 to TRBJ1-2, with 9 bases aligning to TRBD1. Germline trimming cut 3 bases from V and 4 bases from J; bases unmatched to any gene: 7. The CDR3 length is 15 residues. Germline-derived CDR1 and CDR2 are SGHRS and YFSETQ. This CDR3 is CASSWEPGQGYGYTF. The CDR3, as DNA: TGCGCCAGCAGCTGGGAGCCGGGACAGGGCTATGGCTACACCTTC. Filled out from reference TRBV5-1 and TRBJ1-2, the complete variable domain reads KAGVTQTPRYLIKTRGQQVTLSCSPISGHRSVSWYQQTPGQGLQFLFEYFSETQRNKGNFPGRFSGRQFSNSRSEMNVSTLELGDSALYLCASSWEPGQGYGYTFGSGTRLTVV.

This clone occurred a few times. This chain joins TRBV6-5 and TRBJ1-1; possibly TRBD1 for D (6 bases). The CDR3 runs to 13 residues. V dropped 4 bases and J dropped 11 bases, with 17 bases sitting between them. In germline, CDR1 is MNHEY, CDR2 SVGAGI. For the CDR3, the DNA is TGTGCCAGCAGTTCCCAAGGGACAACGCAGGCTTTCTTT. Translation gives CASSSQGTTQAFF.

The chain is built from TRBV11-1 and TRBJ2-2, with 9 nucleotides matching TRBD2. This CDR3 has 16 residues. The V gene end was trimmed by 5 bases and the J gene end by 4 bases; junction bases not matched to a gene: 8. Germline lookup yields CDR1 SGHAT and CDR2 FQDESV (reference sequence). The CDR3 region is CASSGISGGPTGELFF. CDR3 DNA: TGTGCCAGCAGCGGTATTAGCGGGGGCCCCACCGGGGAGCTGTTTTTT.

The chain recombines TRBV5-1 with TRBJ2-2; D remains unclear. The CDR3 extends over 15 amino acids. Germline V gene sequence: CDR1 SGHRS, CDR2 YFSETQ. The V gene lost 1 base and the J gene lost 5 bases, with 12 bases spanning the gap. The CDR3 is CASSLSTVLTGELFF. Written as DNA, the CDR3 is TGCGCCAGCAGCTTGAGTACAGTTCTTACCGGGGAGCTGTTTTTT. The full variable domain, its missing parts supplied by reference TRBV5-1 and TRBJ2-2, is KAGVTQTPRYLIKTRGQQVTLSCSPISGHRSVSWYQQTPGQGLQFLFEYFSETQRNKGNFPGRFSGRQFSNSRSEMNVSTLELGDSALYLCASSLSTVLTGELFFGEGSRLTVL.